Listed here are 12 T cell receptor beta chains from one sample, sequenced in a study of shared clonotypes between healthy human individuals. Produced via immunoSEQ multiplex PCR; TCRdb's table is partial and in-frame only. The sample contains 2.3 million or so clones, more than 80% of which appear only once. The sequencing sample was made of naive CD4+ T cells from PBMCs. This sample's subset: CD45RA+ positively selected. These receptor sequences come from a man younger than 30 in good health. Some clones in this sample may be carry-over from other donors' samples.

The J gene is TRBJ2-7, the V gene TRBV11-2; 9 bases agree with TRBD2. V lost 2 bases and J lost 1; bases outside the gene matches: 6. CDR3 length: 16 amino acids. Germline loops: CDR1 SGHAT, CDR2 FQNNGV. As DNA, the CDR3 is TGTGCCAGCAGCTTATCTGCTAGCGGGGTATCCTACGAGCAGTACTTC. Its protein is CASSLSASGVSYEQYF.

About this clone: This CDR3 is also generated by other DNA sequences in the sample. As DNA, the CDR3 is TGTGCCAGCAGCTTAGCGGGCAGGGGGAACACTGAAGCTTTCTTT. Protein product: CASSLAGRGNTEAFF. V is TRBV7-9 and J is TRBJ1-1; a weak D match, TRBD1 (6 bases). This CDR3 is 15 amino acids long. The germline CDR1 and CDR2 sequences are SEHNR and FQNEAQ (reference sequence). The ends were cut back, 0 bases at V and 1 base at J, with 9 bases in the middle.

The chain employs TRBV5-6 and TRBJ1-5, with 11 bases lining up with TRBD1. Germline-derived CDR1 and CDR2 are SGHDT and YYEEEE. Trimming removed 0 bases from V and 6 bases from J; junction bases left unmatched: 2. The CDR3 runs 15 residues. CDR3 DNA: TGTGCCAGCAGCTTGGGGGGACAGGGGGTTCAGCCCCAGCATTTT. Translation: CASSLGGQGVQPQHF.

The CDR3 coding sequence is TGTGCCAGCAGCTTAGGTCGAGGGAACTATGGCTACACCTTC. Amino acid sequence: CASSLGRGNYGYTF. The chain carries TRBV7-6 and TRBJ1-2, with D uncertain. Trimming left V 1 base short and J 2 bases short, with 8 bases between. The CDR3 is 14 residues long. Per germline, CDR1 SGHVS and CDR2 FNYEAQ.

The chain carries TRBV10-3 and TRBJ2-7, with a weak D call TRBD1 (5 bases). Germline-derived CDR1 and CDR2 are ENHRY and SYGVKD. The CDR3 runs 15 residues. V shed 4 bases and J shed 0 bases, with 13 bases lying between them. In nucleotides, the CDR3 is TGTGCCATCAGTGGGACCAGGGCAGTCTCCTACGAGCAGTACTTC. Encoded protein: CAISGTRAVSYEQYF.

The V gene is TRBV19, the J gene TRBJ2-7; perhaps TRBD2 as D (6 bases). CDR1 and CDR2 from the germline V gene are LNHDA and SQIVND (reference sequence). Trimming took 5 bases from V and 3 from J, leaving 14 bases between them. The CDR3 length is 14 residues. In DNA form, the CDR3 reads TGTGCCAGTAGTCCACCCGGGACTGTCTACGAGCAGTACTTC. Encoded protein: CASSPPGTVYEQYF.

The chain employs TRBV4-3 and TRBJ2-1; possible D gene TRBD2, 5 bases. V lost 0 bases and J 9 bases, leaving 15 bases between the germline ends. Germline V CDR1 and CDR2: LGHNA, YSLEER. CDR3 length: 15 residues. In DNA form, the CDR3 reads TGCGCCAGCAGCCAAGACCACTGGGGAGCGTTTGAGCAGTTCTTC. It codes for CASSQDHWGAFEQFF.

The rearrangement joins TRBV19 to TRBJ1-2; TRBD1 might be the D (6 bases). With 1 base removed from V and 3 bases from J, the gap between germline ends came to 12 bases. The CDR3 has 15 residues. The V gene's germline CDR1 is LNHDA and CDR2 SQIVND (reference sequence). For the CDR3, the DNA is TGTGCCAGTAGTATAGCAGGGGTTAAGGACTATGGCTACACCTTC. This gives the protein CASSIAGVKDYGYTF. Full variable domain (outside the CDR3, taken from reference TRBV19 and TRBJ1-2): DGGITQSPKYLFRKEGQNVTLSCEQNLNHDAMYWYRQDPGQGLRLIYYSQIVNDFQKGDIAEGYSVSREKKESFPLTVTSAQKNPTAFYLCASSIAGVKDYGYTFGSGTRLTVV.

V and J are TRBV5-4 and TRBJ2-2, with D possibly TRBD2 on 7 matching bases. The V end was cut by 3 bases, the J end by 6 bases, with 12 bases between. Germline V gives CDR1 SGHNT, CDR2 YYREEE (reference sequence). The CDR3 has 14 residues. The CDR3 loop is CASSSQGRAGELFF. In nucleotides, the CDR3 is TGTGCCAGCAGCTCGCAGGGGAGGGCCGGGGAGCTGTTTTTT.

The CDR3 reads CASSQGQGRETQYF. CDR3 coding DNA: TGTGCCAGCTCACAGGGACAGGGGCGCGAGACCCAGTACTTC. The chain is built from TRBV18 and TRBJ2-5; 10 bases line up with TRBD1. The trim removed 4 bases at V and 5 bases at J, leaving 4 bases unmatched. Germline V gene data show CDR1 as KGHSH and CDR2 as LQKENI. This CDR3 region has 14 residues.

V is TRBV7-8 and J is TRBJ2-3; 7 bases agree with TRBD2. Trimming took 2 bases from V and 2 from J; bases not matched to a gene: 4. CDR1 SGHVS and CDR2 FQNEAQ come from the germline V gene. CDR3 size: 15 residues. In DNA, the CDR3 is TGTGCCAGCAGCTTAATACGGGACTACACAGATACGCAGTATTTT. As protein: CASSLIRDYTDTQYF.

This rearrangement joins TRBV28 to TRBJ1-1; D unclear. The CDR3 is 15 amino acids. V lost 11 bases to trimming and J lost 1 base, with 20 bases between them. The V gene's germline CDR1 is MDHEN and CDR2 SYDVKM. The CDR3 DNA reads as TGTGCCGCCCTCCCCGGCGACCGCGGGAACACTGAAGCTTTCTTT. Translated, it gives CAALPGDRGNTEAFF.